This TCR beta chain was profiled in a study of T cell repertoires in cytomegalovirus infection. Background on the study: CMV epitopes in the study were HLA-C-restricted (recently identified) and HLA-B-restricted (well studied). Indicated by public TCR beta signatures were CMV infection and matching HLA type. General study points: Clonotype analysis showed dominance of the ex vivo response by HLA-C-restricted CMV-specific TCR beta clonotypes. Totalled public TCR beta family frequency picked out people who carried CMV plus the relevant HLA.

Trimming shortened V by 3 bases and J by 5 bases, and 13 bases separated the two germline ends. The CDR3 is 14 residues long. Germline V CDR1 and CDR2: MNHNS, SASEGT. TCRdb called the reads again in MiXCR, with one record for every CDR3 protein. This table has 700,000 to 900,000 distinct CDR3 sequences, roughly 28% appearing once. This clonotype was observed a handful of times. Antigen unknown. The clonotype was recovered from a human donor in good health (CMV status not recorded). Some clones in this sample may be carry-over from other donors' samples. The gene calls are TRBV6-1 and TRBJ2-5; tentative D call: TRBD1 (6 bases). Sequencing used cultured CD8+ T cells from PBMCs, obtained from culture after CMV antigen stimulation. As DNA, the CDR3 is TGTGCCAGCAGTGACCAGGGGAGTAGGGAGACCCAGTACTTC. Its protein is CASSDQGSRETQYF.